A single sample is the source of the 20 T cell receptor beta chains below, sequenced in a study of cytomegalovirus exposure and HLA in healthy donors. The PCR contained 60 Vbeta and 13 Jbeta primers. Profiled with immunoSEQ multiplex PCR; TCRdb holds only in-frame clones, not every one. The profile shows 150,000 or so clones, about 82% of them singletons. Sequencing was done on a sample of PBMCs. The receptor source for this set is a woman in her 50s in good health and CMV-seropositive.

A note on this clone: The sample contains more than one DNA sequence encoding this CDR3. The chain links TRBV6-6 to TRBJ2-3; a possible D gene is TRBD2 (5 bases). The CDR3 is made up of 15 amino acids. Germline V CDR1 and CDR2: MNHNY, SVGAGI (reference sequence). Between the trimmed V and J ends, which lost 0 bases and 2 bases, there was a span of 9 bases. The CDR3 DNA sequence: TGTGCCAGCAGTTACTCTCGGGGTTCCACAGATACGCAGTATTTT. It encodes CASSYSRGSTDTQYF.

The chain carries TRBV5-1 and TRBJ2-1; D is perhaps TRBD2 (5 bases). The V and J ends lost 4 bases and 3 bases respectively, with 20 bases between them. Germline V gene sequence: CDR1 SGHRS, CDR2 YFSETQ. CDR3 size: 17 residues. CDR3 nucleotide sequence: TGCGCCAGCAGCGCTCCATTATACGGGGTAGACTACAATGAGCAGTTCTTC. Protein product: CASSAPLYGVDYNEQFF.

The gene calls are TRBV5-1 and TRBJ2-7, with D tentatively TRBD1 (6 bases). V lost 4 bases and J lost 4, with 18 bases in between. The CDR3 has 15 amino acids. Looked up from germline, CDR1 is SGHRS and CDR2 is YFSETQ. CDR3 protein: CASSTTTGPTYEQYF. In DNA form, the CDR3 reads TGCGCCAGCAGCACAACGACAGGCCCCACATACGAGCAGTACTTC.

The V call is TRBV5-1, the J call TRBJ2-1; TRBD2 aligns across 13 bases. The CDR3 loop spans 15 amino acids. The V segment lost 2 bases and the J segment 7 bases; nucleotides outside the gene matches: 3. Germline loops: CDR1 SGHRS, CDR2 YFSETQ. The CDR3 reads CASSLLAGGQNEQFF. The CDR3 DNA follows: TGCGCCAGCAGCTTACTAGCGGGGGGGCAAAATGAGCAGTTCTTC.

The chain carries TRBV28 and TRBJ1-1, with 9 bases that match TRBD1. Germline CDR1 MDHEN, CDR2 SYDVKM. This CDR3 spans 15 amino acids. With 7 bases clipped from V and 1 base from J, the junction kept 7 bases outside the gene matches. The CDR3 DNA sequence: TGTGCCAGCAAAATACAGGGGGCGGGGAACACTGAAGCTTTCTTT. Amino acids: CASKIQGAGNTEAFF.

As DNA, the CDR3 is TGTGCCAGCAGCTTAGGGCCAGGGGATGTCAGGGGGCCCCAGCATTTT. This codes for CASSLGPGDVRGPQHF. The chain recombines TRBV7-2 with TRBJ1-5, with D maybe TRBD1 (6 bases). Germline V gene sequence: CDR1 SGHTA, CDR2 FQGNSA. This CDR3 spans 16 amino acids. Between the trimmed V and J ends, which lost 1 base and 9 bases, there was a span of 19 bases. The entire variable domain, with the rest obtained from reference TRBV7-2 and TRBJ1-5, is as follows: GAGVSQSPSNKVTEKGKDVELRCDPISGHTALYWYRQSLGQGLEFLIYFQGNSAPDKSGLPSDRFSAERTGGSVSTLTIQRTQQEDSAVYLCASSLGPGDVRGPQHFGDGTRLSIL.

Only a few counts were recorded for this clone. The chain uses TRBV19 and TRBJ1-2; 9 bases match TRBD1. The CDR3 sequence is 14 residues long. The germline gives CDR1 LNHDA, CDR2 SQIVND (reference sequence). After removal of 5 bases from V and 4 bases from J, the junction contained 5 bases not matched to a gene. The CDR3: CASSLPTGGYGYTF. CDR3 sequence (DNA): TGTGCCAGTAGTCTCCCGACAGGGGGCTATGGCTACACCTTC.

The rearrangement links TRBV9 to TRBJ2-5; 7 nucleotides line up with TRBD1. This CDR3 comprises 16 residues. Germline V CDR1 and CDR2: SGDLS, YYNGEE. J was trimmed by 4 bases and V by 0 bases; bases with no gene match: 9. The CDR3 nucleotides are TGTGCCAGCAGCGTAGCTAGGACAGGTGGGCTAGAGACCCAGTACTTC. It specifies CASSVARTGGLETQYF.

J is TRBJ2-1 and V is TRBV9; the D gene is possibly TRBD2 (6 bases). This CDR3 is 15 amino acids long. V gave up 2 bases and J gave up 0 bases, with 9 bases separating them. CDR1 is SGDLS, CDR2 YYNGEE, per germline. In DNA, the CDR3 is TGTGCCAGCAGCGTGGGGACTCCCTCCTACAATGAGCAGTTCTTC. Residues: CASSVGTPSYNEQFF.

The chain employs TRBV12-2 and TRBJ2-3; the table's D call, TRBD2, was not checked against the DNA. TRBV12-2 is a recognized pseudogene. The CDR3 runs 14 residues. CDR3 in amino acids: CASRLERESDTQYF. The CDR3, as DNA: TGTGCAAGTCGCTTAGAGCGGGAGTCAGATACGCAGTATTTT.

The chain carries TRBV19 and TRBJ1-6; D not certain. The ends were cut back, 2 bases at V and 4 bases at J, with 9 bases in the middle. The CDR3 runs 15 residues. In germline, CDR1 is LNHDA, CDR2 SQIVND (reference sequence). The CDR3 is CASSIRQDYNSPLHF. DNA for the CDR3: TGTGCCAGTAGTATAAGACAAGATTATAATTCACCCCTCCACTTT.

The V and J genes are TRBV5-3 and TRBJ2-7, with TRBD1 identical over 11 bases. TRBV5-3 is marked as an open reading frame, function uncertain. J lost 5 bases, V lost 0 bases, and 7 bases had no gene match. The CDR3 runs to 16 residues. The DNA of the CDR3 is TGTGCCAGAAGCTTGGCCCCGGACAGGGGGCATCACGAGCAGTACTTC. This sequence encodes CARSLAPDRGHHEQYF.

CDR3 DNA sequence: TGTGCCAGCAGCCAGAGGACTAGCGGATTTTCTCGTGAGCAGTTCTTC. This codes for CASSQRTSGFSREQFF. The rearrangement joins TRBV4-2 to TRBJ2-1; 10 bases match TRBD2. Germline V gives CDR1 LGHNA, CDR2 YNFKEQ. J lost 9 bases, V lost 3 bases, and 11 bases had no gene match. CDR3 length: 16 residues.

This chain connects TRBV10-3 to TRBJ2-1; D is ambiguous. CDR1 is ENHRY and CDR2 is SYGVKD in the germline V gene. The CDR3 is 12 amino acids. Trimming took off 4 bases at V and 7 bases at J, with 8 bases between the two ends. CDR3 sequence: CAISGGGNEQFF. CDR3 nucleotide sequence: TGTGCCATCAGTGGAGGCGGAAATGAGCAGTTCTTC.

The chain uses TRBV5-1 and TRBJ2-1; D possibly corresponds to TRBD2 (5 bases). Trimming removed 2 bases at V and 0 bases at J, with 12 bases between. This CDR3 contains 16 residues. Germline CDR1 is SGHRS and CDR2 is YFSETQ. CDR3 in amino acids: CASSFSASSSYNEQFF. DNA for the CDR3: TGCGCCAGCAGCTTTAGCGCTTCGAGCTCCTACAATGAGCAGTTCTTC. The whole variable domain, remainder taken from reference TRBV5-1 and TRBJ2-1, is KAGVTQTPRYLIKTRGQQVTLSCSPISGHRSVSWYQQTPGQGLQFLFEYFSETQRNKGNFPGRFSGRQFSNSRSEMNVSTLELGDSALYLCASSFSASSSYNEQFFGPGTRLTVL.

CDR3 in DNA: TGTGCCAGCAGTTACGGGGGGGCTGGAAACACCATATATTTT. It translates to CASSYGGAGNTIYF. The chain links TRBV6-5 to TRBJ1-3; weak D call: TRBD1 (5 bases). Deletions cut 2 bases from V and 2 bases from J, with 7 bases between. Germline V gene sequence: CDR1 MNHEY, CDR2 SVGAGI. CDR3 size: 14 residues.

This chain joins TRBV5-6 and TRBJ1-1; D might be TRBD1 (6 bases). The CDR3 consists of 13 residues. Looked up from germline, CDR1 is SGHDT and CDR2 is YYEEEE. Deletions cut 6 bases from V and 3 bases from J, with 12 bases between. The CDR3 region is CASKRSGDTEAFF. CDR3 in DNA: TGTGCCAGCAAAAGATCAGGGGACACTGAAGCTTTCTTT.

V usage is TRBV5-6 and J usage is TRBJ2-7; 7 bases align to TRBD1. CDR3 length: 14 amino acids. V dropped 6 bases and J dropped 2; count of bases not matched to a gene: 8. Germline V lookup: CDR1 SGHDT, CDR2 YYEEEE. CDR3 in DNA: TGTGCCAGCAACCCTTCTGACAGGGCCTACGAGCAGTACTTC. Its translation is CASNPSDRAYEQYF.

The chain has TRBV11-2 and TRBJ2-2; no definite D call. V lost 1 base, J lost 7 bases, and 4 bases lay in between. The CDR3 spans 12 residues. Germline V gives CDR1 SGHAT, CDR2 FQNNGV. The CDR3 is CASSLAVGELFF. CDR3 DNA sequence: TGTGCCAGCAGCTTAGCCGTCGGGGAGCTGTTTTTT.

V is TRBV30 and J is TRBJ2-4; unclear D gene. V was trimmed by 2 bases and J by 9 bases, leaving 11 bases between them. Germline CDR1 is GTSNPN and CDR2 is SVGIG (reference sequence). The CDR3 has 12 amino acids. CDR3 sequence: CAWSMLGSIQYF. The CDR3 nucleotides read TGTGCCTGGAGTATGCTAGGAAGCATTCAGTACTTC.